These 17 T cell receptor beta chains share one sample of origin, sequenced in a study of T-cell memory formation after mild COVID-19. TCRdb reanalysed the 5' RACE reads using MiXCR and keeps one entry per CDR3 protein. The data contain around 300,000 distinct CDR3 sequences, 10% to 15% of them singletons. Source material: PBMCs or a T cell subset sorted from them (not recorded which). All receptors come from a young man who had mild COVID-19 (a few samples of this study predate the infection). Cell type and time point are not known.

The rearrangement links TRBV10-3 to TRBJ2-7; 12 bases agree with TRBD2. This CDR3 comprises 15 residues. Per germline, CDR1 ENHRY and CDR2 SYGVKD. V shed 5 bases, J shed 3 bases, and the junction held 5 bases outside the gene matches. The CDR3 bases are TGTGCCATCAGTCAAGGACTAGCGGGGAACTACGAGCAGTACTTC. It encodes CAISQGLAGNYEQYF.

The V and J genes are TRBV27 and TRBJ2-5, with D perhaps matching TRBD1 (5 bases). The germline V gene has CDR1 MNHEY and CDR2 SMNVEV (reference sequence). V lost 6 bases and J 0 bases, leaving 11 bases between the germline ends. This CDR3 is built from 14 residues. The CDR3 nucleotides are TGTGCCAGCAGGAGACAGTCCTACCAAGAGACCCAGTACTTC. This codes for CASRRQSYQETQYF.

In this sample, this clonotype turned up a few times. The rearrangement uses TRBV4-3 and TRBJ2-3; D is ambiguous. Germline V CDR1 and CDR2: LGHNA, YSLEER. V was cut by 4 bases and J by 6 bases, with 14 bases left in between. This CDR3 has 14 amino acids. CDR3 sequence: CASSPSDGADTQYF. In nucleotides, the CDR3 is TGCGCCAGCAGCCCTTCCGATGGTGCCGATACGCAGTATTTT.

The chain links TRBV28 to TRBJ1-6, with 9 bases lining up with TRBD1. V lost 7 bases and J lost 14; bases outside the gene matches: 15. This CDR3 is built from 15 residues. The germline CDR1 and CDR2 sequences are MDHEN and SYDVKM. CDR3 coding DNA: TGTGCCAGCAAATCCGCCGGGGACAGGGATTTATCCCTCCACTTT. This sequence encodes CASKSAGDRDLSLHF.

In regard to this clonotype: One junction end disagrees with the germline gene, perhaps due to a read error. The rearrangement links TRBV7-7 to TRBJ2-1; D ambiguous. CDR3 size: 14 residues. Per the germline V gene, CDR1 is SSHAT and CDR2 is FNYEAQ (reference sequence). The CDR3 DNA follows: TGTGCTAGCAGCCCCAGTTTCTCCTACAATGAGCAGTTCTTC. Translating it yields CASSPSFSYNEQFF.

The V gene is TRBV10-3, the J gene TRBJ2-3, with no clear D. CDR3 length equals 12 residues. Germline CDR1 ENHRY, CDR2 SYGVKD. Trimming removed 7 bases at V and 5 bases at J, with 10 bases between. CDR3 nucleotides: TGTGCCATCATGACGTCTGGAGATACGCAGTATTTT. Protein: CAIMTSGDTQYF.

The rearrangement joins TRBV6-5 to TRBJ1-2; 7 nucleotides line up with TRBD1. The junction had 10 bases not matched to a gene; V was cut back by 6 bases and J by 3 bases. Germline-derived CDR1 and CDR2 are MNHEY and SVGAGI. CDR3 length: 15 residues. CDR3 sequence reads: CASSPRQGSDYGYTF. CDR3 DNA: TGTGCCAGCAGCCCCAGACAGGGTTCGGACTATGGCTACACCTTC.

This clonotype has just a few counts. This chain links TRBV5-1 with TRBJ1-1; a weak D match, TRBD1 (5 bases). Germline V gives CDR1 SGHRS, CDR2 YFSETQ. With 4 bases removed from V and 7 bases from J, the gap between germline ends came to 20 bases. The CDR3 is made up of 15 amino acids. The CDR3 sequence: CASSPGGVDQDEAFF. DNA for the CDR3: TGCGCCAGCAGCCCCGGAGGGGTGGATCAGGATGAAGCTTTCTTT.

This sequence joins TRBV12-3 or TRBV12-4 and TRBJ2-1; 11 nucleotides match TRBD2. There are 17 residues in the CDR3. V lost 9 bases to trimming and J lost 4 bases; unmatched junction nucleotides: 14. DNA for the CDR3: TGTGCCAGTAAAAGTTTGCTAGCGGGGGGTCGGTACAATGAGCAGTTCTTC. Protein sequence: CASKSLLAGGRYNEQFF.

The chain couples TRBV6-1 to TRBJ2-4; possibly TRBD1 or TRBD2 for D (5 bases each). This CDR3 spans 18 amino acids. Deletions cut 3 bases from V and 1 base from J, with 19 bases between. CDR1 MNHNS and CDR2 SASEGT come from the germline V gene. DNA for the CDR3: TGTGCCAGCAGTGACCGGGCCGGGACGGGGTGGGCCAAAAACATTCAGTACTTC. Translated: CASSDRAGTGWAKNIQYF.

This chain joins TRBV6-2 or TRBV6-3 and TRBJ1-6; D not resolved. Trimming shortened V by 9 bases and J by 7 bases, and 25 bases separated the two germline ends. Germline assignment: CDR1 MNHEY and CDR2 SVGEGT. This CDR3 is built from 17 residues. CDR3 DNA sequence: TGTGCCAGAGTAAACCCGACCAGGAACGGGGTCAATTCACCCCTCCACTTT. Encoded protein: CARVNPTRNGVNSPLHF.

CDR3 in amino acids: CASSTRGGDTGELFF. The CDR3 DNA is TGTGCCAGCAGCACCCGCGGGGGAGACACCGGGGAGCTGTTTTTT. The V call is TRBV9, the J call TRBJ2-2, with 7 nucleotides matching TRBD2. V lost 4 bases to trimming and J lost 3 bases; unmatched junction nucleotides: 6. Germline V gene lookup returns CDR1 SGDLS and CDR2 YYNGEE. The CDR3 has 15 amino acids.

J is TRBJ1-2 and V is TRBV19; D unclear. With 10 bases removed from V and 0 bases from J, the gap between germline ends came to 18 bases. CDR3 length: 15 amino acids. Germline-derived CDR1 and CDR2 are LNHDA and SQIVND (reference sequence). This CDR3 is CATGRTPTSNYGYTF. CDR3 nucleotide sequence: TGTGCCACCGGACGGACCCCAACCTCTAACTATGGCTACACCTTC.

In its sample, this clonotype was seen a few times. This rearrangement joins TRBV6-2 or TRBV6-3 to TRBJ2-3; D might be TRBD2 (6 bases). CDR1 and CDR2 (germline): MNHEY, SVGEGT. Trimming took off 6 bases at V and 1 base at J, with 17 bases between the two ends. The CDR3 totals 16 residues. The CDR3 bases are TGTGCCAGCAGGGGTCTGGGACTCGGAGGCACAGATACGCAGTATTTT. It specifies CASRGLGLGGTDTQYF.

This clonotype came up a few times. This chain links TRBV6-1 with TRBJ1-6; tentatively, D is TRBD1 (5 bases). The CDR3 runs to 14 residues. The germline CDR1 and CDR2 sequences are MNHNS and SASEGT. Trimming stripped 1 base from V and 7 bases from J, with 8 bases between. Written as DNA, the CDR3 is TGTGCCAGCAGTGAAGATGGGGGGAATTCACCCCTCCACTTT. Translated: CASSEDGGNSPLHF.

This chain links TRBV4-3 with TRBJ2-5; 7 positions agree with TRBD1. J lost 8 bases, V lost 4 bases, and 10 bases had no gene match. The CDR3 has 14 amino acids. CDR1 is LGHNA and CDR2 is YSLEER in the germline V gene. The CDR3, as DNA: TGCGCCAGCAGCCCCGACAGGGTCAGGGGAACCCAGTACTTC. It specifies CASSPDRVRGTQYF.

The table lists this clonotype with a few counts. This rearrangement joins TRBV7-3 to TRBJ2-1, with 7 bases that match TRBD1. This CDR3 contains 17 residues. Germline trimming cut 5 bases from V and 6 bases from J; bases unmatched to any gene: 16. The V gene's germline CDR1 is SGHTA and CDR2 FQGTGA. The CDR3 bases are TGTGCCAGCAGCCCATTCCTTACAGGGGAAGAAGGCAATGAGCAGTTCTTC. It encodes CASSPFLTGEEGNEQFF. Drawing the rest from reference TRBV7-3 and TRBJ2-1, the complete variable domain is GAGVSQTPSNKVTEKGKYVELRCDPISGHTALYWYRQSLGQGPEFLIYFQGTGAADDSGLPNDRFFAVRPEGSVSTLKIQRTERGDSAVYLCASSPFLTGEEGNEQFFGPGTRLTVL.